The 21 T cell receptor beta chains below were found in one sample sequenced in a study of T-cell reconstitution after alpha-beta-depleted transplantation in children. Molecular barcoding with unique molecular identifiers was used for the TCRbeta library. TCRdb passed the PCR reads through MiXCR, listing each CDR3 protein once. The sample carries about 400,000 distinct CDR3 sequences, about an eighth recorded once. Sample: PBMCs, taken from the stem cell graft. These receptors were taken from a human donor who donated a stem cell graft to a child with Fanconi anemia.

This clonotype is labeled as large. The chain couples TRBV7-9 to TRBJ2-5, with D hard to call. The CDR3 length is 13 residues. Trimming cost V 2 bases and J 4 bases, with 8 bases left between them. CDR1 and CDR2 (germline): SEHNR, FQNEAQ (reference sequence). The CDR3 DNA reads as TGTGCCAGCAGCTTACTAGGCGGAGAGACCCAGTACTTC. Translation gives CASSLLGGETQYF.

This clonotype showed up just a few times. The V call is TRBV15, the J call TRBJ2-3, with 7 bases that match TRBD2. The V segment lost 1 base and the J segment 2 bases; nucleotides outside the gene matches: 6. The CDR3 runs to 16 residues. Per germline, CDR1 LNHNV and CDR2 YYDKDF (reference sequence). CDR3 in amino acids: CATSRGEGSVTDTQYF. The DNA of the CDR3 is TGTGCCACCAGCAGAGGGGAGGGGTCGGTCACAGATACGCAGTATTTT. The full variable domain, completed using reference TRBV15 and TRBJ2-3, is DAMVIQNPRYQVTQFGKPVTLSCSQTLNHNVMYWYQQKSSQAPKLLFHYYDKDFNNEADTPDNFQSRRPNTSFCFLDIRSPGLGDTAMYLCATSRGEGSVTDTQYFGPGTRLTVL.

The chain employs TRBV20-1 and TRBJ1-1, with TRBD1 matching 10 bases. The CDR3 spans 12 residues. Germline CDR1 and CDR2: DFQATT and SNEGSKA (reference sequence). J lost 8 bases, V lost 3 bases, and 3 bases had no gene match. The CDR3 nucleotides are TGCAGTGCTAGGAAGACAGGGGGCGAAGCTTTCTTT. Translated: CSARKTGGEAFF.

This clonotype has a handful of counts. The CDR3 spells CASSFGVKAGGRETQYF. The CDR3 DNA reads TGTGCCAGCAGTTTCGGGGTGAAAGCGGGGGGAAGGGAGACCCAGTACTTC. The chain carries TRBV12-3 or TRBV12-4 and TRBJ2-5; 9 nucleotides line up with TRBD2. The CDR3 covers 17 residues. Trimming cost V 3 bases and J 5 bases; bases outside gene matches: 13.

This clonotype was detected a few times. This CDR3 is CASSQDGGLSVEQYF. CDR3 coding DNA: TGCGCCAGCAGCCAAGATGGGGGCCTCTCGGTCGAGCAGTACTTC. The chain combines TRBV4-3 with TRBJ2-7; D is possibly TRBD1 (6 bases). The CDR3 sequence is 15 residues long. Germline CDR1 reads LGHNA; CDR2 reads YSLEER. V was cut by 0 bases and J by 6 bases, with 15 bases left in between.

This clonotype was recorded many times. V is TRBV4-2 and J is TRBJ1-2; D is unclear. The V gene lost 1 base and the J gene lost 9 bases, with 15 bases spanning the gap. The CDR3 has 14 amino acids. CDR1 and CDR2 (germline): LGHNA, YNFKEQ. CDR3 residues: CASSQAETAPSYTF. The CDR3 region has the DNA TGTGCCAGCAGCCAAGCGGAGACCGCTCCCAGCTACACCTTC.

The V call is TRBV5-1, the J call TRBJ2-1, with TRBD1 matching over 7 bases. Germline assignment: CDR1 SGHRS and CDR2 YFSETQ. The CDR3 is 15 amino acids. The V gene end was trimmed by 0 bases and the J gene end by 5 bases; junction bases not matched to a gene: 5. CDR3 DNA sequence: TGCGCCAGCAGCTTGGTCCAGGGGGATCACAATGAGCAGTTCTTC. Translation gives CASSLVQGDHNEQFF.

V and J are TRBV4-3 and TRBJ2-3, with TRBD2 matching over 7 bases. The CDR3 contains 16 residues. The germline V gene has CDR1 LGHNA and CDR2 YSLEER. The V segment lost 0 bases and the J segment 5 bases; nucleotides outside the gene matches: 8. The CDR3 reads CASSQEPSGTGDTQYF. The CDR3 nucleotides read TGCGCCAGCAGCCAAGAACCTAGCGGCACGGGAGATACGCAGTATTTT.

J is TRBJ1-6 and V is TRBV6-1; 8 nucleotides match TRBD1. The CDR3 loop spans 16 amino acids. V shed 6 bases and J 7 bases; nucleotides not matched to a gene: 11. Germline V gene data show CDR1 as MNHNS and CDR2 as SASEGT. The CDR3 sequence is CASRRRTGKGNSPLHF. Here the CDR3 DNA reads TGTGCCAGCAGGAGGCGGACAGGGAAAGGAAATTCACCCCTCCACTTT.

The chain has TRBV7-8 and TRBJ2-1, with TRBD1 identical over 7 bases. V was clipped by 4 bases and J by 5 bases; unmatched bases: 8. The germline gives CDR1 SGHVS, CDR2 FQNEAQ. The CDR3 length is 15 residues. The chain's CDR3 is CASSSDRVRHNEQFF. CDR3 bases: TGTGCCAGCAGCTCTGACAGGGTTAGGCACAATGAGCAGTTCTTC.

The J gene is TRBJ1-5, the V gene TRBV20-1, with D uncertain. Trimming removed 3 bases at V and 0 bases at J, with 9 bases between. This CDR3 has 14 amino acids. Looked up from germline, CDR1 is DFQATT and CDR2 is SNEGSKA (reference sequence). CDR3 residues: CSASEGFSNQPQHF. CDR3 coding DNA: TGCAGTGCTAGTGAAGGGTTTAGCAATCAGCCCCAGCATTTT.

This chain joins TRBV7-2 and TRBJ2-2; possibly TRBD1 for D (6 bases). Germline V gene data show CDR1 as SGHTA and CDR2 as FQGNSA. Trimming removed 2 bases at V and 1 base at J, with 11 bases between. The CDR3 runs to 16 residues. CDR3 sequence: CASSLLHRENTGELFF. CDR3 in DNA: TGTGCCAGCAGCTTACTACACAGGGAGAACACCGGGGAGCTGTTTTTT.

The chain carries TRBV7-8 and TRBJ2-1; perhaps D is TRBD1 or TRBD2 (6 bases each). This CDR3 has 16 amino acids. Germline CDR1 is SGHVS and CDR2 is FQNEAQ. V lost 2 bases and J 2 bases, leaving 13 bases between the germline ends. CDR3 sequence (DNA): TGTGCCAGCAGCTTAATGGTGGGGGGCCCCTACAATGAGCAGTTCTTC. Amino acids: CASSLMVGGPYNEQFF.

This clonotype was recorded many times. This sequence joins TRBV11-2 and TRBJ1-1; a weak D match, TRBD1 (5 bases). V lost 6 bases and J 3 bases, leaving 14 bases between the germline ends. This CDR3 has 14 amino acids. CDR1 is SGHAT and CDR2 is FQNNGV in the germline V gene. The CDR3 bases are TGTGCCAGCAGTCAAGACAGTCTACACACTGAAGCTTTCTTT. Its translation: CASSQDSLHTEAFF.

V is TRBV11-2 and J is TRBJ2-1; D is possibly TRBD2 (6 bases). Between the trimmed V and J ends, which lost 0 bases and 8 bases, there was a span of 14 bases. The CDR3 totals 15 residues. Germline V gene sequence: CDR1 SGHAT, CDR2 FQNNGV. The CDR3 DNA reads as TGTGCCAGCAGCTTAGACATTGGGGGGTGGGATGAGCAGTTCTTC. Its translation is CASSLDIGGWDEQFF.

The V gene is TRBV12-3 or TRBV12-4, the J gene TRBJ1-1; D uncertain. The V end was cut by 5 bases, the J end by 3 bases, with 16 bases between. The length of the CDR3 is 15 residues. As DNA, the CDR3 is TGTGCCAGCAGTCCCACGGCCCGATTAGACACTGAAGCTTTCTTT. It translates to CASSPTARLDTEAFF.

The chain is built from TRBV2 and TRBJ2-2, with D maybe TRBD2 (6 bases). V was pared by 5 bases and J by 0 bases, with 10 bases between. This CDR3 has 15 amino acids. Per the germline V gene, CDR1 is SNHLY and CDR2 is FYNNEI. The CDR3 coding sequence is TGTGCCAGCAGTCTCCAGCGGGCGAACACCGGGGAGCTGTTTTTT. Translated, it gives CASSLQRANTGELFF.

This clonotype was picked up many times. The chain links TRBV20-1 to TRBJ2-3, with a tentative D call TRBD1 (6 bases). V was trimmed by 6 bases and J by 0 bases, leaving 10 bases between them. This CDR3 contains 13 residues. CDR1 is DFQATT and CDR2 is SNEGSKA in the germline V gene (reference sequence). CDR3: CSAGQRSTDTQYF. DNA for the CDR3: TGCAGTGCCGGACAGAGAAGCACAGATACGCAGTATTTT.

V gene TRBV5-5 combines with J gene TRBJ1-6; tentatively, D is TRBD1 (5 bases). The V end was cut by 3 bases, the J end by 7 bases, with 11 bases between. CDR1 and CDR2 (germline): SGHKS, YYEKEE (reference sequence). The CDR3 is made up of 14 amino acids. In nucleotides, the CDR3 is TGTGCCAGCAGCTCAGGGATCGAAAATTCACCCCTCCACTTT. As protein: CASSSGIENSPLHF.

This clonotype was counted a few times. V gene TRBV5-4 combines with J gene TRBJ1-2, with 9 bases fitting TRBD1. Looked up from germline, CDR1 is SGHNT and CDR2 is YYREEE (reference sequence). Losses at the gene ends were 3 bases for V and 5 bases for J; bases not matched to a gene: 5. The CDR3 runs 14 residues. CDR3 region: CASSSRDREYGYTF. The CDR3 DNA reads TGTGCCAGCAGCTCCCGGGACAGGGAGTATGGCTACACCTTC.

This clonotype was detected a few times. The chain joins TRBV7-8 to TRBJ2-7; possible D gene TRBD1, 6 bases. Between the trimmed V and J ends, which lost 6 bases and 2 bases, there was a span of 11 bases. This CDR3 spans 13 amino acids. From germline, CDR1 is SGHVS and CDR2 FQNEAQ. In DNA, the CDR3 is TGTGCCAGCAGATATACAGGGACCTACGAGCAGTACTTC. Translation: CASRYTGTYEQYF.